This T cell receptor beta chain was identified in a study of blood T cells in healthy people across ages. This clonotype was counted a few times. Trimming removed 1 base from V and 6 bases from J; junction bases left unmatched: 11. Germline V gene lookup returns CDR1 LGHDT and CDR2 YNNKEL (reference sequence). This CDR3 contains 16 residues. Together with a sample-barcoded 5' primer, a J-beta primer mix was included in a second PCR lasting about 7 to 12 cycles. TCRdb processed the 5' RACE reads anew with MiXCR; each CDR3 protein has one entry. The table records 650,000 to 800,000 distinct CDR3 sequences, over 40% of them present only once.

This sequence was found in a woman older than 75 in good health. Sequences were obtained from blood. The gene calls are TRBV3-1 and TRBJ1-2; 7 positions match TRBD1. The CDR3 reads CASSQGEVDRVHGYTF. The CDR3 DNA reads as TGTGCCAGCAGCCAAGGTGAAGTAGACAGGGTCCATGGCTACACCTTC. Full variable domain (rest looked up from reference TRBV3-1 and TRBJ1-2): DTAVSQTPKYLVTQMGNDKSIKCEQNLGHDTMYWYKQDSKKFLKIMFSYNNKELIINETVPNRFSPKSPDKAHLNLHINSLELGDSAVYFCASSQGEVDRVHGYTFGSGTRLTVV.